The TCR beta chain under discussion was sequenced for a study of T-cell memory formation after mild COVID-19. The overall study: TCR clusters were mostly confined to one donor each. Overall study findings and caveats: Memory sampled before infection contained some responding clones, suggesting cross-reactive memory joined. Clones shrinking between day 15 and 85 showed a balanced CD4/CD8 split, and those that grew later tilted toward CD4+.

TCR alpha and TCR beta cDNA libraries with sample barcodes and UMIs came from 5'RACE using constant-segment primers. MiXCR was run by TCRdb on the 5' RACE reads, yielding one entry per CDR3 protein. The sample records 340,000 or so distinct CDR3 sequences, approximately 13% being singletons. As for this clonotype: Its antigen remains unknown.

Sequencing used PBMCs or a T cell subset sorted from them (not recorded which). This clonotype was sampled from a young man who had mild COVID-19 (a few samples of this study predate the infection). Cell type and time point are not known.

The DNA of the CDR3 is TGCGCCAGCAGCCAAGATTCCCGGGGATGGGAAGAAAAACTGTTTTTT. Residues: CASSQDSRGWEEKLFF. The chain is built from TRBV4-3 and TRBJ1-4, with D unresolved. V lost 0 bases and J lost 8, with 16 bases in between. The CDR3 has 16 residues. From germline, CDR1 is LGHNA and CDR2 YSLEER.